This note documents a single T cell receptor (beta chain) sequence. What it recognizes is unknown. The donors were healthy bone marrow donors. The sample comes from a study of cytomegalovirus exposure and HLA in healthy donors. General observations from the study: In a later analysis, parvovirus B19, influenza, CMV and Epstein-Barr virus appeared linked to several top co-occurrence clusters.

In the PCR, 60 Vbeta and 13 Jbeta primers were used. The method was immunoSEQ multiplex PCR; TCRdb's version includes in-frame clones alone and lacks a portion of them. The profile shows around 90,000 clones, less than 70% of them singletons. Germline V gene data show CDR1 as LGHNA and CDR2 as YNFKEQ. With V trimmed by 4 bases and J by 7 bases, 4 bases remained unmatched. This CDR3 has 14 amino acids. Sequencing was carried out using PBMCs. The TCR originated in a human donor in good health. The V call is TRBV4-2, the J call TRBJ1-6, with 7 bases lining up with TRBD1. The CDR3, as DNA: TGTGCCAGCAGCCTCCGACAGGGAAATTCACCCCTCCACTTT. Protein: CASSLRQGNSPLHF.